This entry lists 24 T cell receptor beta chains sequenced from one sample in a study of control samples from healthy donors and cancer patients. The repertoire was sequenced with immunoSEQ multiplex PCR; TCRdb's copy has only in-frame clones and lacks some. Among approximately 100,000 clones listed, roughly 92% were seen once. Sample: blood. The receptors were gathered from a human donor in good health. The donor label of this sample is uncertain.

The genes are TRBV6-2 or TRBV6-3 and TRBJ2-1, with a weak D call TRBD1 (5 bases). Germline CDR1 MNHEY, CDR2 SVGEGT. Trimming took off 0 bases at V and 7 bases at J, with 10 bases between the two ends. The CDR3 length is 14 residues. CDR3 bases: TGTGCCAGCAGTTACTCCGCAGGGCGGAATGAGCAGTTCTTC. Protein: CASSYSAGRNEQFF.

The chain has TRBV5-6 and TRBJ1-2; 9 bases line up with TRBD1. J gave up 2 bases and V 5 bases, and 7 bases lay outside the gene matches. Germline CDR1 SGHDT, CDR2 YYEEEE. The CDR3 is 15 amino acids. The CDR3 DNA reads TGTGCCAGCAGGCACAGGACAGGGGTAAACTATGGCTACACCTTC. It codes for CASRHRTGVNYGYTF.

The V call is TRBV28, the J call TRBJ1-2; no definite D call. V lost 3 bases and J 4 bases, leaving 12 bases between the germline ends. Germline-derived CDR1 and CDR2 are MDHEN and SYDVKM. The CDR3 totals 14 residues. As DNA, the CDR3 is TGTGCCAGCAGTTTCCCAGCAGGCACCTATGGCTACACCTTC. It translates to CASSFPAGTYGYTF.

This clone was detected once. The rearrangement joins TRBV30 to TRBJ1-4; D is perhaps TRBD1 (5 bases). The CDR3 contains 15 residues. V was shortened by 1 base and J by 5 bases, with 14 bases between the two germline ends. Germline CDR1 and CDR2: GTSNPN and SVGIG (reference sequence). DNA for the CDR3: TGTGCCTGGAGTGGGGGCCTCAGGAGGAATGAAAAACTGTTTTTT. Amino acid sequence: CAWSGGLRRNEKLFF.

The rearrangement links TRBV5-8 to TRBJ1-2, with D uncertain. This CDR3 is 14 amino acids long. Trimming cost V 4 bases and J 0 bases, with 10 bases left between them. CDR1 SGHTS and CDR2 YDEGEE come from the germline V gene. The CDR3 region is CASSRVTANYGYTF. DNA of the CDR3: TGTGCCAGCAGCCGGGTCACAGCTAACTATGGCTACACCTTC.

The CDR3 DNA reads TGCGCCAGCAGCTCGGGACACGTCGGCTCTGGAAACACCATATATTTT. The encoded protein is CASSSGHVGSGNTIYF. V gene TRBV5-1 combines with J gene TRBJ1-3, with D tentatively TRBD1 (6 bases). The CDR3 spans 16 residues. Deletions cut 3 bases from V and 0 bases from J, with 13 bases between. The germline CDR1 and CDR2 sequences are SGHRS and YFSETQ.

This chain uses TRBV5-1 with TRBJ1-4, with 7 bases matching TRBD1. The CDR3 extends over 15 amino acids. Trimming cost V 6 bases and J 8 bases; bases outside gene matches: 13. Germline values: CDR1 SGHRS, CDR2 YFSETQ. The CDR3 nucleotides read TGCGCCAGCAAAGGTTTAGGACAGGAGGGGGAAAAACTGTTTTTT. This encodes CASKGLGQEGEKLFF.

The chain carries TRBV5-4 and TRBJ2-4; unclear D gene. The CDR3 is 14 residues long. V dropped 2 bases and J dropped 4 bases, with 10 bases sitting between them. Germline assignment: CDR1 SGHNT and CDR2 YYREEE (reference sequence). CDR3 protein: CASSFDITKNIQYF. Written as DNA, the CDR3 is TGTGCCAGCAGCTTCGACATAACGAAAAACATTCAGTACTTC.

This clone was found once. The CDR3 DNA sequence: TGTGCCAGCAGCATCCAGGGTCCTGGAAACACCATATATTTT. Protein product: CASSIQGPGNTIYF. The chain joins TRBV5-5 to TRBJ1-3; D possibly corresponds to TRBD1 (5 bases). Deletions cut 4 bases from V and 2 bases from J, with 10 bases between. Germline-derived CDR1 and CDR2 are SGHKS and YYEKEE (reference sequence). The CDR3 runs 14 residues.

The chain uses TRBV12-3 or TRBV12-4 and TRBJ1-1; D is uncertain. V dropped 2 bases and J dropped 5 bases, with 6 bases sitting between them. The CDR3 is made up of 12 amino acids. Written as DNA, the CDR3 is TGTGCCAGCAGTTTATGGGAAACTGAAGCTTTCTTT. Translation gives CASSLWETEAFF.

This chain connects TRBV24-1 to TRBJ2-1; 11 nucleotides match TRBD1. CDR1 KGHDR and CDR2 SFDVKD come from the germline V gene. The CDR3 runs to 16 residues. J lost 5 bases, V lost 7 bases, and 9 bases had no gene match. The CDR3 sequence: CATRPSGTGGHNEQFF. CDR3 DNA sequence: TGTGCCACCAGGCCCTCCGGGACAGGGGGACACAATGAGCAGTTCTTC.

The V call is TRBV12-3 or TRBV12-4, the J call TRBJ1-2, with 7 bases matching TRBD1. The V and J ends lost 6 bases and 4 bases, in that order; junction bases with no gene match: 2. CDR3 size: 12 residues. The CDR3 loop is CASRRDSYGYTF. The CDR3 DNA reads TGTGCCAGCAGGAGGGACAGCTATGGCTACACCTTC.

V usage is TRBV11-2 and J usage is TRBJ1-1, with unresolved D. The CDR3 contains 13 residues. The V end was cut by 1 base, the J end by 1 base, with 4 bases between. The germline CDR1 and CDR2 sequences are SGHAT and FQNNGV. The CDR3 loop is CASSLARNTEAFF. The CDR3 coding sequence is TGTGCCAGCAGCTTAGCCAGGAACACTGAAGCTTTCTTT.

The chain links TRBV7-2 to TRBJ2-7; the match to TRBD2 covers 10 bases. Germline-derived CDR1 and CDR2 are SGHTA and FQGNSA. This CDR3 is 14 amino acids long. Trimming at V came to 2 bases and at J to 8 bases, leaving 6 bases not matched to a gene. The CDR3 nucleotides read TGTGCCAGCAGCTTAAGCGGGGGGGCCAGCAAGCAGTACTTC. Its translation is CASSLSGGASKQYF.

The chain has TRBV7-2 and TRBJ1-5, with D unresolved. V was clipped by 1 base and J by 0 bases, with 10 bases between them. CDR3 length equals 16 residues. CDR1 SGHTA and CDR2 FQGNSA come from the germline V gene. Here the CDR3 reads CASSLDGQTSNQPQHF. The CDR3 DNA reads TGTGCCAGCAGCTTAGACGGCCAGACTAGCAATCAGCCCCAGCATTTT.

The chain employs TRBV6-1 and TRBJ1-3, with D unresolved. V shed 0 bases and J shed 1 base, with 4 bases lying between them. Germline CDR1 and CDR2: MNHNS and SASEGT. The CDR3 covers 14 residues. CDR3 sequence (DNA): TGTGCCAGCAGTGAAGCCGTTTCTGGAAACACCATATATTTT. Residues: CASSEAVSGNTIYF.

CDR3 DNA sequence: TGTGCCAGCAGTTTAACAGGGATGCTTCCCGAAAAACTGTTTTTT. It encodes CASSLTGMLPEKLFF. This chain uses TRBV6-5 with TRBJ1-4, with D possibly TRBD1 on 6 matching bases. The CDR3 totals 15 residues. The V end was cut by 4 bases, the J end by 8 bases, with 17 bases between. Per the germline V gene, CDR1 is MNHEY and CDR2 is SVGAGI.

The V gene is TRBV2, the J gene TRBJ1-6; no clear D. The CDR3 runs to 12 residues. V lost 3 bases to trimming and J lost 13 bases, with 10 bases between them. CDR1 and CDR2 (germline): SNHLY, FYNNEI. CDR3 sequence: CASSDPLRPLHF. The CDR3 bases are TGTGCCAGCAGTGACCCTCTGCGGCCCCTCCACTTT.

The chain uses TRBV29-1 and TRBJ1-1, with a tentative D call TRBD1 (5 bases). Looked up from germline, CDR1 is SQVTM and CDR2 is ANQGSEA. Trimming cost V 3 bases and J 2 bases, with 7 bases left between them. The CDR3 has 12 amino acids. CDR3 in amino acids: CSVDGTNTEAFF. CDR3 DNA: TGCAGCGTTGACGGGACTAACACTGAAGCTTTCTTT.

CDR3 region: CSASTGNEQFF. The CDR3 DNA reads TGCAGTGCTTCGACGGGCAATGAGCAGTTCTTC. The chain carries TRBV20-1 and TRBJ2-1; D unresolved. Germline CDR1 DFQATT, CDR2 SNEGSKA (reference sequence). The CDR3 spans 11 residues. Deletions cut 5 bases from V and 6 bases from J, with 8 bases between.

The CDR3 is CASSTPTGQGHF. The CDR3 bases are TGTGCCAGTAGTACCCCAACCGGACAGGGTCACTTT. The genes are TRBV19 and TRBJ1-6; 8 positions match TRBD1. The CDR3 spans 12 residues. V trimming: 4 bases; J trimming: 19 bases; junction bases outside the gene matches: 9. Germline-derived CDR1 and CDR2 are LNHDA and SQIVND (reference sequence).

V gene TRBV5-6 combines with J gene TRBJ1-3; TRBD1 agrees at 7 bases. J lost 7 bases, V lost 2 bases, and 15 bases had no gene match. This CDR3 region has 17 residues. Per the germline V gene, CDR1 is SGHDT and CDR2 is YYEEEE. For the CDR3, the DNA is TGTGCCAGCAGCTTTTCCGATCGACAGGGAATCTGGAACACCATATATTTT. It specifies CASSFSDRQGIWNTIYF.

This clone was observed a handful of times. The V gene is TRBV21-1, the J gene TRBJ2-1; TRBD2 was called by the table and not checked on the DNA. TRBV21-1 is noted as a pseudogene. The CDR3 runs 18 residues. CDR3 sequence: CASSRRPRVFGSYNEQFF. CDR3 bases: TGTGCCAGCAGCAGACGGCCCCGGGTATTCGGCTCCTACAATGAGCAGTTCTTC.

The chain joins TRBV5-1 to TRBJ2-7; D may be TRBD1 (6 bases). V dropped 6 bases and J dropped 1 base, with 23 bases sitting between them. The CDR3 spans 17 residues. From germline, CDR1 is SGHRS and CDR2 YFSETQ. CDR3 sequence: CASNREGFLSGSYEQYF. The CDR3 DNA reads as TGCGCCAGCAACAGGGAAGGGTTTCTATCTGGTTCCTACGAGCAGTACTTC.